These 20 T cell receptor beta chains came from one sample sequenced in a study of regulatory T cells in long-lasting Graves disease. Time point specified: newly diagnosed GD, antithyroid drugs for less than 3 months. Making the TCR library involved RNA that had been extracted from PBMCs. iRepertoire HTBI primers and Arm-PCR of CDR3 regions built TCR beta libraries. TCRdb analysed the multiplex PCR reads with MiXCR anew, one entry per CDR3 protein. The sample shows 550,000 to 650,000 distinct CDR3 sequences, roughly 16% of them seen only once. These data were also reused for a study on T cells in Graves' hyperthyroidism and ophthalmopathy.

Sequenced here: peripheral blood mononuclear cells (PBMCs), sampled at new diagnosis, from a patient treated with antithyroid drugs. The receptor source for this set is a man in his late teens or twenties with Graves disease.

J is TRBJ1-1 and V is TRBV19, with 7 bases matching TRBD1. CDR1 is LNHDA, CDR2 SQIVND, per germline (reference sequence). Trimming at V came to 3 bases and at J to 1 base, leaving 5 bases not matched to a gene. CDR3 length: 15 residues. The CDR3 loop is CASSIMSGGNTEAFF. In DNA, the CDR3 is TGTGCCAGTAGTATCATGTCAGGGGGGAACACTGAAGCTTTCTTT.

This clonotype was recorded many times. The rearrangement joins TRBV6-1 to TRBJ1-1; D is perhaps TRBD1 (6 bases). CDR1 and CDR2 from the germline V gene are MNHNS and SASEGT. Trimming removed 6 bases from V and 2 bases from J, with 16 bases in between. The length of the CDR3 is 15 residues. CDR3 region: CASSIQGLVNTEAFF. CDR3 sequence (DNA): TGTGCCAGCAGCATACAGGGTCTCGTCAACACTGAAGCTTTCTTT.

This clonotype has only a few counts. The J gene is TRBJ1-5, the V gene TRBV20-1; a weak D match, TRBD1 (6 bases). CDR3 size: 15 residues. From germline, CDR1 is DFQATT and CDR2 SNEGSKA (reference sequence). V lost 2 bases and J lost 1, with 12 bases in between. The DNA for the CDR3 is TGCAGTGCTAGATTGGAGGGGGTCAGCAATCAGCCCCAGCATTTT. Its translation is CSARLEGVSNQPQHF.

This clonotype was picked up a small number of times. The rearrangement joins TRBV5-1 to TRBJ2-1; D is uncertain. The CDR3 has 13 residues. Germline V gene lookup returns CDR1 SGHRS and CDR2 YFSETQ. V shed 4 bases and J shed 10 bases, with 15 bases lying between them. CDR3 sequence reads: CASSLRFEAEQFF. In DNA, the CDR3 is TGCGCCAGCAGCCTGCGGTTTGAGGCGGAGCAGTTCTTC.

This clonotype appeared many times. V is TRBV7-9 and J is TRBJ2-3; the match to TRBD2 covers 8 bases. Germline values: CDR1 SEHNR, CDR2 FQNEAQ (reference sequence). Germline trimming cut 6 bases from V and 1 base from J; bases unmatched to any gene: 9. The CDR3 spans 16 residues. Written as DNA, the CDR3 is TGTGCCAGCAGTTCAGAGCGGGAGTTGGGCACAGATACGCAGTATTTT. Translating it yields CASSSERELGTDTQYF.

Ten or more counts support this clonotype. V and J are TRBV5-1 and TRBJ2-5; D may be TRBD1 (6 bases). V was pared by 4 bases and J by 4 bases, with 14 bases between. Germline V lookup: CDR1 SGHRS, CDR2 YFSETQ. The CDR3 consists of 14 residues. The CDR3 coding sequence is TGCGCCAGCAGCCCTGGACAGTTACGAGAGACCCAGTACTTC. Its translation is CASSPGQLRETQYF.

There are many counts of this clonotype. This chain uses TRBV20-1 with TRBJ2-7; D may be TRBD2 (6 bases). Germline-derived CDR1 and CDR2 are DFQATT and SNEGSKA (reference sequence). With 5 bases removed from V and 6 bases from J, the gap between germline ends came to 20 bases. The CDR3 loop spans 14 amino acids. The CDR3 sequence: CSARPGTYFAEQYF. DNA of the CDR3: TGCAGTGCTCGCCCCGGGACTTACTTTGCCGAGCAGTACTTC.

This clonotype was found many times. This chain connects TRBV12-5 to TRBJ2-1; perhaps TRBD1 as D (5 bases). V was shortened by 2 bases and J by 8 bases, with 13 bases between the two germline ends. This CDR3 is built from 14 residues. Germline lookup yields CDR1 LGHNT and CDR2 FRNRAP. Here the CDR3 reads CASGLQGTLDEQFF. As DNA, the CDR3 is TGTGCTAGTGGTTTGCAGGGTACGTTGGATGAGCAGTTCTTC.

This clonotype came up a few times. The chain has TRBV6-1 and TRBJ2-2; D perhaps matches TRBD2 (5 bases). Trimming left V 1 base short and J 3 bases short, with 15 bases between. Per germline, CDR1 MNHNS and CDR2 SASEGT. This CDR3 region has 17 residues. CDR3 loop: CASSEDGLGWDTGELFF. The CDR3 bases are TGTGCCAGCAGTGAAGATGGACTTGGTTGGGACACCGGGGAGCTGTTTTTT.

The chain has TRBV13 and TRBJ2-5, with 8 bases matching TRBD1. Unmatched junction bases numbered 8, after V lost 5 bases and J lost 0 bases. The CDR3 extends over 16 amino acids. The V gene's germline CDR1 is PRHDT and CDR2 FYEKMQ (reference sequence). In DNA, the CDR3 is TGTGCCAGCAGCCTAAACAGGGGGAGATACCAAGAGACCCAGTACTTC. Residues: CASSLNRGRYQETQYF.

The chain is built from TRBV3-1 and TRBJ2-7; 8 bases map to TRBD1. The junction had 1 base not matched to a gene; V was cut back by 1 base and J by 2 bases. This CDR3 is 14 amino acids long. Germline assignment: CDR1 LGHDT and CDR2 YNNKEL (reference sequence). CDR3 region: CASSQVDRAYEQYF. The CDR3 DNA reads TGTGCCAGCAGCCAAGTGGACAGGGCCTACGAGCAGTACTTC.

As to this clonotype: This clone may be a read error of a much larger clone one base away. The CDR3 ends on some other residue instead of the conserved phenylalanine or tryptophan, so this is likely a read error. V is TRBV30 and J is TRBJ1-5; D remains unclear. The germline V gene has CDR1 GTSNPN and CDR2 SVGIG (reference sequence). V lost 2 bases and J 2 bases, leaving 7 bases between the germline ends. The CDR3 extends over 13 amino acids. CDR3 sequence: CAWSSQGNQPQHL. CDR3 DNA sequence: TGTGCCTGGAGTAGTCAGGGCAATCAGCCCCAGCATCTT.

This clonotype was seen ten or more times. The chain has TRBV6-1 and TRBJ1-1; TRBD1 matches at 11 bases. The CDR3 runs to 14 residues. Trimming took 6 bases from V and 4 from J; bases not matched to a gene: 4. Germline V gene data show CDR1 as MNHNS and CDR2 as SASEGT. The CDR3 loop is CASRDRGRGTEAFF. CDR3 sequence (DNA): TGTGCCAGCAGGGACAGGGGGCGAGGCACTGAAGCTTTCTTT.

This clonotype was found a few times. CDR3 in amino acids: CASSPQGADTGELFF. The CDR3 nucleotides read TGTGCCAGCAGCCCACAGGGGGCCGACACCGGGGAGCTGTTTTTT. The V call is TRBV9, the J call TRBJ2-2, with 9 bases that match TRBD1. Germline assignment: CDR1 SGDLS and CDR2 YYNGEE. V trimming: 4 bases; J trimming: 3 bases; junction bases outside the gene matches: 4. This CDR3 contains 15 residues. The full variable domain, completed using reference TRBV9 and TRBJ2-2, is DSGVTQTPKHLITATGQRVTLRCSPRSGDLSVYWYQQSLDQGLQFLIQYYNGEERAKGNILERFSAQQFPDLHSELNLSSLELGDSALYFCASSPQGADTGELFFGEGSRLTVL.

This clonotype was recorded at least ten times. The genes are TRBV11-2 and TRBJ2-7, with D unclear. From germline, CDR1 is SGHAT and CDR2 FQNNGV. The V and J ends lost 4 bases and 4 bases respectively, with 20 bases between them. The CDR3 extends over 16 amino acids. The CDR3 bases are TGTGCCAGCAGCTCCCGGGCAGCAGCAACACTATACGAGCAGTACTTC. Amino acids: CASSSRAAATLYEQYF.

This clonotype has a count of ten or more. The rearrangement links TRBV27 to TRBJ1-1; the match to TRBD1 covers 7 bases. CDR1 and CDR2 from the germline V gene are MNHEY and SMNVEV (reference sequence). V lost 0 bases to trimming and J lost 7 bases; unmatched junction nucleotides: 2. This CDR3 comprises 13 residues. This CDR3 is CASSLSGDSEAFF. The CDR3 DNA sequence: TGTGCCAGCAGTTTATCGGGGGACAGTGAAGCTTTCTTT.

The chain joins TRBV28 to TRBJ2-4; 10 bases agree with TRBD1. V trimming: 8 bases; J trimming: 2 bases; junction bases outside the gene matches: 18. Germline values: CDR1 MDHEN, CDR2 SYDVKM. This CDR3 contains 19 residues. CDR3 in amino acids: CASSPVGQGKRESKNIQYF. The DNA for the CDR3 is TGTGCCAGCTCTCCCGTGGGACAGGGGAAGCGGGAATCCAAAAACATTCAGTACTTC. Full variable domain (rest looked up from reference TRBV28 and TRBJ2-4): DVKVTQSSRYLVKRTGEKVFLECVQDMDHENMFWYRQDPGLGLRLIYFSYDVKMKEKGDIPEGYSVSREKKERFSLILESASTNQTSMYLCASSPVGQGKRESKNIQYFGAGTRLSVL.

This clonotype has at least ten counts. The chain joins TRBV6-1 to TRBJ1-5; no firm D call. The germline V gene encodes CDR1 MNHNS and CDR2 SASEGT. V shed 4 bases and J shed 6 bases, with 10 bases lying between them. The CDR3 contains 13 residues. This CDR3 is CASSASSAQPQHF. The CDR3 nucleotides read TGTGCCAGCAGTGCCTCGTCCGCTCAGCCCCAGCATTTT.

This clonotype was detected a few times. V usage is TRBV19 and J usage is TRBJ2-5, with D perhaps given as TRBD1 or TRBD2 (5 bases each). The germline V gene encodes CDR1 LNHDA and CDR2 SQIVND (reference sequence). CDR3 length: 13 amino acids. Trimming took 9 bases from V and 1 from J, leaving 12 bases between them. CDR3 sequence reads: CASSWGIQETQYF. The CDR3, as DNA: TGTGCCAGCAGTTGGGGGATCCAAGAGACCCAGTACTTC.

This clonotype was recorded many times. V gene TRBV7-8 combines with J gene TRBJ1-2, with D possibly matching TRBD1 (6 bases). Trimming shortened V by 2 bases and J by 8 bases, and 9 bases separated the two germline ends. Germline V gene sequence: CDR1 SGHVS, CDR2 FQNEAQ. The CDR3 extends over 12 amino acids. The CDR3: CASSLQGGGYTF. The CDR3 bases are TGTGCCAGCAGCTTACAAGGGGGAGGCTACACCTTC.